These 15 T cell receptor beta chains came from one sample sequenced in a study of identical twins. TCRdb re-called the 5' RACE reads with MiXCR, one entry per CDR3 protein. Here the sample spans hundreds of thousands of distinct CDR3 sequences, roughly 6.2% being singletons. Specimen: naive T cells sorted from blood. The receptor source for this set is a man between 18 and 35 years old in good health.

This chain uses TRBV2 with TRBJ2-3; tentative D call: TRBD2 (6 bases). The ends were cut back, 3 bases at V and 5 bases at J, with 21 bases in the middle. Germline lookup yields CDR1 SNHLY and CDR2 FYNNEI. The CDR3 is made up of 17 amino acids. The CDR3 reads CASSDALGTAGRDTQYF. CDR3 in DNA: TGTGCCAGCAGTGATGCATTGGGGACCGCCGGGAGAGATACGCAGTATTTT.

A remark on this clonotype: A single base separates this from a much larger clone, so it may be a read error. The DNA for the CDR3 is TGCGCCAGCAGCCCAACATCGGGAAACATTCAGTGCTTC. Protein sequence: CASSPTSGNIQCF. This chain links TRBV5-1 with TRBJ2-4; a weak D match, TRBD2 (5 bases). The CDR3 extends over 13 amino acids. The germline V gene encodes CDR1 SGHRS and CDR2 YFSETQ.

In its sample, this clonotype was seen a few times. This sequence joins TRBV6-5 and TRBJ2-1; 7 nucleotides line up with TRBD2. Germline V gene sequence: CDR1 MNHEY, CDR2 SVGAGI. With 4 bases clipped from V and 0 bases from J, the junction kept 6 bases outside the gene matches. The CDR3 length is 16 residues. This chain's CDR3 is CASSFFGGGSYNEQFF. CDR3 bases: TGTGCCAGCAGTTTCTTTGGCGGGGGCTCCTACAATGAGCAGTTCTTC.

There are many counts of this clonotype. The rearrangement uses TRBV12-3 or TRBV12-4 and TRBJ2-1, with 14 bases fitting TRBD2. Unmatched junction bases numbered 7, after V lost 6 bases and J lost 6 bases. The CDR3 runs 16 residues. CDR3 sequence: CASSPRTSGRINEQFF. The CDR3 bases are TGTGCCAGCAGCCCCCGGACTAGCGGGAGGATCAATGAGCAGTTCTTC.

The chain uses TRBV4-1 and TRBJ2-1; TRBD2 is a possible D gene (5 bases). CDR1 and CDR2 from the germline V gene are MGHRA and YSYEKL. This CDR3 region has 16 residues. Trimming took 3 bases from V and 3 from J, leaving 15 bases between them. CDR3 coding DNA: TGCGCCAGCAGCCACGTCCGAGGGCCCAACTACAATGAGCAGTTCTTC. Translated, it gives CASSHVRGPNYNEQFF.

The chain joins TRBV2 to TRBJ2-3; possibly TRBD2 for D (5 bases). CDR3 size: 12 residues. Germline CDR1 reads SNHLY; CDR2 reads FYNNEI. Trimming took 4 bases from V and 9 from J, leaving 11 bases between them. CDR3 nucleotides: TGTGCCAGCAGTGGCCGGAGGAGAACGCAGTATTTT. Amino acid sequence: CASSGRRRTQYF.

This clonotype was detected ten times or more. This chain uses TRBV29-1 with TRBJ1-1; D might be TRBD1 (5 bases). The CDR3 sequence is 13 residues long. V was cut by 4 bases and J by 0 bases, with 9 bases left in between. From germline, CDR1 is SQVTM and CDR2 ANQGSEA. DNA for the CDR3: TGCAGCGTTGTCGGGGGAATGAACACTGAAGCTTTCTTT. Its protein is CSVVGGMNTEAFF.

This clonotype has just a few counts. The chain uses TRBV27 and TRBJ2-1; 11 nucleotides match TRBD2. V gave up 3 bases and J gave up 3 bases; unmatched junction bases: 4. Per germline, CDR1 MNHEY and CDR2 SMNVEV (reference sequence). This CDR3 is built from 16 residues. The CDR3 loop reads CASSLLTSGGYNEQFF. In nucleotides, the CDR3 is TGTGCCAGCAGTTTGTTAACTAGCGGGGGCTACAATGAGCAGTTCTTC.

This clonotype was observed at least ten times. The V gene is TRBV5-1, the J gene TRBJ1-4; D is ambiguous. V lost 0 bases to trimming and J lost 8 bases, with 11 bases between them. This CDR3 is built from 14 residues. The V gene's germline CDR1 is SGHRS and CDR2 YFSETQ. The CDR3 protein is CASSLEWGGEKLFF. CDR3 bases: TGCGCCAGCAGCTTGGAGTGGGGTGGCGAAAAACTGTTTTTT.

This clonotype was seen a handful of times. Here the CDR3 DNA reads TGCAGTGCTGCCCGGACCACAACTAATGAAAAACTGTTTTTT. Residues: CSAARTTTNEKLFF. The chain has TRBV20-1 and TRBJ1-4; D is unresolved. Trimming pared 5 bases from V and 0 bases from J, leaving 10 bases between. The CDR3 spans 14 residues. Germline CDR1 is DFQATT and CDR2 is SNEGSKA (reference sequence).

This clonotype was counted ten times or more. The chain carries TRBV7-2 and TRBJ2-3; TRBD1 matches 9 bases. CDR1 and CDR2 (germline): SGHTA, FQGNSA. The length of the CDR3 is 16 residues. With 0 bases clipped from V and 4 bases from J, the junction kept 5 bases outside the gene matches. The chain's CDR3 is CASSLAGTGPADTQYF. CDR3 nucleotides: TGTGCCAGCAGCTTAGCAGGGACAGGGCCGGCAGATACGCAGTATTTT. The whole variable domain, remainder taken from reference TRBV7-2 and TRBJ2-3, is GAGVSQSPSNKVTEKGKDVELRCDPISGHTALYWYRQSLGQGLEFLIYFQGNSAPDKSGLPSDRFSAERTGGSVSTLTIQRTQQEDSAVYLCASSLAGTGPADTQYFGPGTRLTVL.

This clonotype was seen a handful of times. The V call is TRBV7-9, the J call TRBJ2-1, with 14 nucleotides matching TRBD2. Looked up from germline, CDR1 is SEHNR and CDR2 is FQNEAQ (reference sequence). The junction had 6 bases not matched to a gene; V was cut back by 4 bases and J by 7 bases. The CDR3 is 16 amino acids. Written as DNA, the CDR3 is TGTGCCAGCAGCTCGGGACTAGCGGGGGTTGGGAATGAGCAGTTCTTC. The encoded protein is CASSSGLAGVGNEQFF.

The sample holds many counts of this clonotype. The CDR3 region has the DNA TGTGCCAGCAGCTTAGGAATCTCTGAAGCTTTCTTT. Encoded protein: CASSLGISEAFF. The chain combines TRBV7-9 with TRBJ1-1; no clear D gene. CDR1 is SEHNR, CDR2 FQNEAQ, per germline (reference sequence). The CDR3 spans 12 residues. Trimming took off 1 base at V and 6 bases at J, with 6 bases between the two ends.

This clonotype was detected only a few times. The chain links TRBV4-2 to TRBJ2-1; 8 bases map to TRBD1. With 1 base clipped from V and 4 bases from J, the junction kept 9 bases outside the gene matches. This CDR3 is 17 amino acids long. Germline V gene data show CDR1 as LGHNA and CDR2 as YNFKEQ. The CDR3, as DNA: TGTGCCAGCAGCCAAGTAGGCGGGACAGGTTTATACAATGAGCAGTTCTTC. This encodes CASSQVGGTGLYNEQFF.

V usage is TRBV4-1 and J usage is TRBJ2-3; TRBD2 matches at 10 bases. The CDR3 is made up of 19 amino acids. CDR1 is MGHRA and CDR2 is YSYEKL in the germline V gene. Trimming at V came to 0 bases and at J to 0 bases, leaving 9 bases not matched to a gene. The CDR3 is CASSQDSTSGTSSTDTQYF. The DNA for the CDR3 is TGCGCCAGCAGCCAAGATTCAACTAGCGGGACCTCTAGCACAGATACGCAGTATTTT.